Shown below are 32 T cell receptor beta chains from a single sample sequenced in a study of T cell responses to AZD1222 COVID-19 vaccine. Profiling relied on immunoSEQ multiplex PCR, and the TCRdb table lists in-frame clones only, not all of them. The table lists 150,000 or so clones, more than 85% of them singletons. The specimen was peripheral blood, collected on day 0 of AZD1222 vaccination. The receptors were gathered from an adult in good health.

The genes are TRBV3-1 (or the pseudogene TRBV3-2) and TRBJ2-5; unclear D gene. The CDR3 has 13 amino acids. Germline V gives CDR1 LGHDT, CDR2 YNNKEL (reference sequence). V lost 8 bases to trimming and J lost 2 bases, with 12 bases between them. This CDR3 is CASAVRQQETQYF. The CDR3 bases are TGTGCCAGCGCGGTCAGGCAGCAAGAGACCCAGTACTTC.

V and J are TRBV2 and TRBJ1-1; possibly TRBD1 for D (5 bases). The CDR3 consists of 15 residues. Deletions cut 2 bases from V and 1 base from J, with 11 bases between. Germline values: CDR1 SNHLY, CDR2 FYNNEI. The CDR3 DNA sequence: TGTGCCAGCAGTGAAATGCACAGGCCGAACACTGAAGCTTTCTTT. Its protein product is CASSEMHRPNTEAFF.

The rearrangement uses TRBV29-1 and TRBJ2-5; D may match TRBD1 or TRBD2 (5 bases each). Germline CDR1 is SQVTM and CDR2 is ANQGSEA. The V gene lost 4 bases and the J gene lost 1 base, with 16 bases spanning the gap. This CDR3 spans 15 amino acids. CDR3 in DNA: TGCAGCGTTGTCGGGCCCTCCGGGACCCAAGAGACCCAGTACTTC. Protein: CSVVGPSGTQETQYF.

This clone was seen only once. This chain's CDR3 is CASSLLTSGGNSDTQYF. The CDR3 bases are TGTGCCAGCAGCCTTTTAACTAGCGGGGGAAATTCAGATACGCAGTATTTT. The V and J genes are TRBV13 and TRBJ2-3; the match to TRBD2 covers 11 bases. The CDR3 is 17 residues long. From germline, CDR1 is PRHDT and CDR2 FYEKMQ (reference sequence). J was trimmed by 4 bases and V by 5 bases; bases with no gene match: 11.

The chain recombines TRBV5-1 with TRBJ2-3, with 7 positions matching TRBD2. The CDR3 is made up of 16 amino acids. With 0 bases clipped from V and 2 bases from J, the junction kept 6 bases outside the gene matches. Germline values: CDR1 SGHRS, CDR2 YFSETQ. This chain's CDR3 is CASSLDYAGDTDTQYF. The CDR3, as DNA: TGCGCCAGCAGCTTGGACTACGCGGGGGACACAGATACGCAGTATTTT.

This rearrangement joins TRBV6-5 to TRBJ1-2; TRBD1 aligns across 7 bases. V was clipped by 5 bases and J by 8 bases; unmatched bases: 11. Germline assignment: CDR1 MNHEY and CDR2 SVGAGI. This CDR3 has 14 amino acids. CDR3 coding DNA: TGTGCCAGCAGTACCACTCAAGGGGGCGGGGGCTACACCTTC. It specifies CASSTTQGGGGYTF.

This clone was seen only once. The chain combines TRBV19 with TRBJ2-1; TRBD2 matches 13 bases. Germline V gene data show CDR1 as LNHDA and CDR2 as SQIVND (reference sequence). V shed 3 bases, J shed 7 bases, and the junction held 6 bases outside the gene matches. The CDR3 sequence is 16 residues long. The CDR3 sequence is CASSIKLAGGKNEQFF. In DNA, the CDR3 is TGTGCCAGTAGTATTAAACTAGCGGGGGGGAAGAATGAGCAGTTCTTC.

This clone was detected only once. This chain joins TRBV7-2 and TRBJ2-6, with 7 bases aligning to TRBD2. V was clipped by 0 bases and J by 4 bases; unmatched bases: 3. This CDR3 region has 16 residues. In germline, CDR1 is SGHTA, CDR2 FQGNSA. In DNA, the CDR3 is TGTGCCAGCAGCTTAGCGGGGAGGGCGGGGGCCAACGTCCTGACTTTC. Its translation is CASSLAGRAGANVLTF.

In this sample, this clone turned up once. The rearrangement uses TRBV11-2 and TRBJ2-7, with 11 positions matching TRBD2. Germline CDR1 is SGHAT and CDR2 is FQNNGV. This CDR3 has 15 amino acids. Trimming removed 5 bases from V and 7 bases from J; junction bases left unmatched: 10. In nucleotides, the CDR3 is TGTGCCAGCAGCCTTCTAGCGGGGGGACACGGTGAGCAGTACTTC. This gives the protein CASSLLAGGHGEQYF.

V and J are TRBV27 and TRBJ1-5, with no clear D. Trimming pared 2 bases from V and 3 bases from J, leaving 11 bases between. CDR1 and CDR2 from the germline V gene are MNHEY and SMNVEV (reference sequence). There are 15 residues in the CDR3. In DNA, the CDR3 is TGTGCCAGCAGTTTAGGCGGGCGGATCAATCAGCCCCAGCATTTT. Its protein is CASSLGGRINQPQHF.

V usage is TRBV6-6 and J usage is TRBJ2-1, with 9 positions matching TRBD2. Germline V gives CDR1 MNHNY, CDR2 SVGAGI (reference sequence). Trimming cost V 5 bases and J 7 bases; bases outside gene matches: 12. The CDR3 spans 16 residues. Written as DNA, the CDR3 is TGTGCCAGCAGTGGATCCCCGGGACTAGCAAATAATGAGCAGTTCTTC. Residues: CASSGSPGLANNEQFF.

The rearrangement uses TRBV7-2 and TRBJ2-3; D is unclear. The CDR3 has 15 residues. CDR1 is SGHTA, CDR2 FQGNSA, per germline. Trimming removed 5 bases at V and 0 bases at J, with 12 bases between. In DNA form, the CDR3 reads TGTGCCAGCAGCCTGTATTTTACTAGCACAGATACGCAGTATTTT. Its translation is CASSLYFTSTDTQYF.

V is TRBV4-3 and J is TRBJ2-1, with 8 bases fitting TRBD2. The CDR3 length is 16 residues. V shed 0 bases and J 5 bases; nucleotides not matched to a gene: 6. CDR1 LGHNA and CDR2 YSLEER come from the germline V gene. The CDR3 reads CASSQDSGAINNEQFF. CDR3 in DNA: TGCGCCAGCAGCCAAGATAGCGGGGCGATAAACAATGAGCAGTTCTTC.

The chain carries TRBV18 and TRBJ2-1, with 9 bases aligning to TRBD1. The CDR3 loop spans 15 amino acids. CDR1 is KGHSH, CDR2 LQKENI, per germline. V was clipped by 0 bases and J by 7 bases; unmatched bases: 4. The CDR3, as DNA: TGTGCCAGCTCACCACCCGGGACAGGGCGGAATGAGCAGTTCTTC. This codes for CASSPPGTGRNEQFF.

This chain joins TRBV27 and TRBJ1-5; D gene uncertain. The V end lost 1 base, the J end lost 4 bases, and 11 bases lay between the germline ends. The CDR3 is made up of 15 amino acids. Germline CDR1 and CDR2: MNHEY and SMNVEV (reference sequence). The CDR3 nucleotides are TGTGCCAGCAGTTTATATCCTGAGGCTAATCAGCCCCAGCATTTT. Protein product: CASSLYPEANQPQHF.

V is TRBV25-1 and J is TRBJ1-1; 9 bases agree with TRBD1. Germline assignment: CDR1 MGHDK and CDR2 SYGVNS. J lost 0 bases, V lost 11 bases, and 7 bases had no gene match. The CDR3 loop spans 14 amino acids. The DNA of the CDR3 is TGTGCCTGTACAGGGGGCGTGATGAACACTGAAGCTTTCTTT. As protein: CACTGGVMNTEAFF. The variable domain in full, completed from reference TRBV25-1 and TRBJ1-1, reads EADIYQTPRYLVIGTGKKITLECSQTMGHDKMYWYQQDPGMELHLIHYSYGVNSTEKGDLSSESTVSRIRTEHFPLTLESARPSHTSQYLCACTGGVMNTEAFFGQGTRLTVV.

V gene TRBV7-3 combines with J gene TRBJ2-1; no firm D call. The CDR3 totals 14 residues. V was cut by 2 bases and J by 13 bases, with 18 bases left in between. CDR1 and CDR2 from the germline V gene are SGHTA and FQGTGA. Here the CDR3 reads CASSLVMETSPQFF. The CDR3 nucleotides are TGTGCCAGCAGCTTAGTGATGGAAACGTCACCCCAGTTCTTC.

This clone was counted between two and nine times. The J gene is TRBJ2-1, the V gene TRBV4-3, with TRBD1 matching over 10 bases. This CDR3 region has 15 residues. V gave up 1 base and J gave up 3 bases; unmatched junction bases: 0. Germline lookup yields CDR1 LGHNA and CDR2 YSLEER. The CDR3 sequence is CASSQGTGGYNEQFF. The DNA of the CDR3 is TGCGCCAGCAGCCAAGGGACAGGGGGCTACAATGAGCAGTTCTTC.

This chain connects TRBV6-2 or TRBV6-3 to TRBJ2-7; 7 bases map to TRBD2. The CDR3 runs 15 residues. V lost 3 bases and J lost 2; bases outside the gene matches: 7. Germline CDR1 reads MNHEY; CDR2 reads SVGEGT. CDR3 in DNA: TGTGCCAGCAGTTATGGGTCTAGCGGCGCCTACGAGCAGTACTTC. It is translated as CASSYGSSGAYEQYF.

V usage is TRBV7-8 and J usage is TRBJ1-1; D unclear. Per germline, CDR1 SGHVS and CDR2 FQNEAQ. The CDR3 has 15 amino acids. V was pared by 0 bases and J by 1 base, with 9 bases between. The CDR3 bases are TGTGCCAGCAGCTTAGCGAAACGTAAGAACACTGAAGCTTTCTTT. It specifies CASSLAKRKNTEAFF. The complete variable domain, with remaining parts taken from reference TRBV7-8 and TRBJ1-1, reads GAGVSQSPRYKVAKRGQDVALRCDPISGHVSLFWYQQALGQGPEFLTYFQNEAQLDKSGLPSDRFFAERPEGSVSTLKIQRTQQEDSAVYLCASSLAKRKNTEAFFGQGTRLTVV.

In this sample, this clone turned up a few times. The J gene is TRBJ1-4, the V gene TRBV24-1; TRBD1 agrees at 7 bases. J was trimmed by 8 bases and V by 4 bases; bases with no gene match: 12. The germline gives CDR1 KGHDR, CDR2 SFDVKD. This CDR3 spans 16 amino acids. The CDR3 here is CATSDPDREGEEKLFF. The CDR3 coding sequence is TGTGCCACCAGTGACCCTGACAGGGAAGGGGAGGAAAAACTGTTTTTT.

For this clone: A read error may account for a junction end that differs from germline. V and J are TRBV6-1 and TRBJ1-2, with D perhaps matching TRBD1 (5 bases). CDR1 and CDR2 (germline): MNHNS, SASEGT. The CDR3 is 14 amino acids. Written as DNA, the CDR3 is TGTGCCAGCAGTGAACTGGCCCCAGGGCAAGGAGGCCTCTTC. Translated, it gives CASSELAPGQGGLF.

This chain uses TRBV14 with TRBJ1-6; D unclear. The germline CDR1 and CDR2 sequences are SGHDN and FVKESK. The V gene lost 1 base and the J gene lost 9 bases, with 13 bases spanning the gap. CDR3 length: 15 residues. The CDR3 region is CASSQGTSFSSPLHF. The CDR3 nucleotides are TGTGCCAGCAGCCAAGGAACGTCTTTTTCTTCACCCCTCCACTTT.

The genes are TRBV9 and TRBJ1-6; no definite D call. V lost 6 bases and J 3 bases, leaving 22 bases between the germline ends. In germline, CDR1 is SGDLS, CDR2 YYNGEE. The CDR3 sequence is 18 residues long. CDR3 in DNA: TGTGCCAGCACCAAGCATCGCCCGAAGCCTAACTATAATTCACCCCTCCACTTT. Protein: CASTKHRPKPNYNSPLHF. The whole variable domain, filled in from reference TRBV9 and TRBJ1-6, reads DSGVTQTPKHLITATGQRVTLRCSPRSGDLSVYWYQQSLDQGLQFLIQYYNGEERAKGNILERFSAQQFPDLHSELNLSSLELGDSALYFCASTKHRPKPNYNSPLHFGNGTRLTVT.

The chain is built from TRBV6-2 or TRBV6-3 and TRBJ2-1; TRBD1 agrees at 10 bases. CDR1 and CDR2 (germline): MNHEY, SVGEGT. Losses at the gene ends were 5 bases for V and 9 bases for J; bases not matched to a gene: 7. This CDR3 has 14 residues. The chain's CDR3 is CASSGQGGEGEQFF. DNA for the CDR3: TGTGCCAGCAGTGGACAGGGGGGGGAGGGTGAGCAGTTCTTC.

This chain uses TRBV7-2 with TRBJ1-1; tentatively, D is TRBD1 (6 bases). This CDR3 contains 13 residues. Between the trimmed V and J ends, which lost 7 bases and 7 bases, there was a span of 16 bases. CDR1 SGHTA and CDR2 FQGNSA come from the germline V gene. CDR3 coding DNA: TGTGCCAGCAACATTCAGGGGAATGGTGAAGCTTTCTTT. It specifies CASNIQGNGEAFF.

This CDR3 reads CASSLRQGAYGYTF. Written as DNA, the CDR3 is TGTGCCAGCAGCTTAAGGCAGGGGGCCTATGGCTACACCTTC. The V and J genes are TRBV13 and TRBJ1-2; 8 positions agree with TRBD1. Germline-derived CDR1 and CDR2 are PRHDT and FYEKMQ (reference sequence). CDR3 length: 14 amino acids. The J segment lost 4 bases and the V segment lost 2 bases, leaving 3 bases of the junction unmatched.

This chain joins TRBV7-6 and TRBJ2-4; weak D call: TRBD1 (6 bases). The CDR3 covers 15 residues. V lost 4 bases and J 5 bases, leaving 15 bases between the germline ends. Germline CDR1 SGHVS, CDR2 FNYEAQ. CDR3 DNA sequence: TGTGCCAGCAGCTACCTGCCGGACAGCGAAAACATTCAGTACTTC. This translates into CASSYLPDSENIQYF.

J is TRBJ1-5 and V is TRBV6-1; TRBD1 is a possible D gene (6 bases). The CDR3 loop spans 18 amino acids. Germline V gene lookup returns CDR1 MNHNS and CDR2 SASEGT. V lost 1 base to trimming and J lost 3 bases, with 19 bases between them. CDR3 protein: CASSEGRDIPYFNQPQHF. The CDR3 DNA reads TGTGCCAGCAGTGAAGGTCGGGACATTCCTTACTTCAATCAGCCCCAGCATTTT.

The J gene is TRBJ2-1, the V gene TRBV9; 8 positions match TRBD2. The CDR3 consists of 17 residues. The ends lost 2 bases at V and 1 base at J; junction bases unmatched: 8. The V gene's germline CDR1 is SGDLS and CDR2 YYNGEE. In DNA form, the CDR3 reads TGTGCCAGCAGCGTCCCCTCCACTAGCGGTTCCTACAATGAGCAGTTCTTC. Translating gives CASSVPSTSGSYNEQFF.

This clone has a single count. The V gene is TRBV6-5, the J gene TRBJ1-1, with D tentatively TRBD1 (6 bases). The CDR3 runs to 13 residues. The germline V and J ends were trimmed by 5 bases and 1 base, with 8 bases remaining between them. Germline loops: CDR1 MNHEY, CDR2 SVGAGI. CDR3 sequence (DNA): TGTGCCAGCAGTACGACAGGGAACACTGAAGCTTTCTTT. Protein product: CASSTTGNTEAFF.

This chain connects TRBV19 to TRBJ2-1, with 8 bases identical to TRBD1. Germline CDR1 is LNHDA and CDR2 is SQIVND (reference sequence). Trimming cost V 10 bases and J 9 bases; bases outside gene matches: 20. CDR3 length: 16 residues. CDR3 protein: CATTTRGQGKRGEQFF. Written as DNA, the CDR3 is TGTGCCACCACAACCAGGGGGCAAGGCAAGCGCGGTGAGCAGTTCTTC. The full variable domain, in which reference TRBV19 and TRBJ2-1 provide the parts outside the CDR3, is DGGITQSPKYLFRKEGQNVTLSCEQNLNHDAMYWYRQDPGQGLRLIYYSQIVNDFQKGDIAEGYSVSREKKESFPLTVTSAQKNPTAFYLCATTTRGQGKRGEQFFGPGTRLTVL.